Shown below are 22 T cell receptor beta chains from a single sample sequenced in a study of somatic mutations in cytotoxic T cells in rheumatoid arthritis. Here immunoSEQ multiplex PCR was the method, and the copy in TCRdb shows in-frame clones only, minus some. Here the sample spans about 14,000 clones, roughly 70% being singletons. Sequencing was performed on CD8+ T cells sorted from blood. These receptor sequences come from an adult with rheumatoid arthritis.

The rearrangement uses TRBV1 and TRBJ1-4; the table calls TRBD1, which could not be checked here. TRBV1 is assigned pseudogene status. CDR3 length equals 19 residues. CDR3 region: CTSSQTIGTGGGSGEKLFF. CDR3 sequence (DNA): TGCACCAGCAGCCAGACAATAGGGACAGGAGGGGGATCGGGTGAAAAACTGTTTTTT.

The V and J genes are TRBV19 and TRBJ2-5; D gene unclear. V was cut by 0 bases and J by 5 bases, with 7 bases left in between. The CDR3 length is 13 residues. Germline V gene data show CDR1 as LNHDA and CDR2 as SQIVND (reference sequence). Here the CDR3 DNA reads TGTGCCAGTAGTATAGATCGGGTGGAGACCCAGTACTTC. Its protein product is CASSIDRVETQYF.

This chain links TRBV4-1 with TRBJ2-2, with 12 bases aligning to TRBD2. The V and J ends lost 4 bases and 2 bases, in that order; junction bases with no gene match: 2. The CDR3 covers 16 residues. Germline V gives CDR1 MGHRA, CDR2 YSYEKL. CDR3 residues: CASSPSGGVNTGELFF. CDR3 in DNA: TGCGCCAGCAGCCCTAGCGGGGGGGTAAACACCGGGGAGCTGTTTTTT.

This clone showed up just a few times. This chain uses TRBV19 with TRBJ2-2; 8 bases agree with TRBD1. The CDR3 is 15 residues long. With 7 bases clipped from V and 3 bases from J, the junction kept 7 bases outside the gene matches. CDR1 and CDR2 from the germline V gene are LNHDA and SQIVND (reference sequence). This chain's CDR3 is CASKGLDRDTGELFF. The DNA of the CDR3 is TGTGCCAGTAAGGGCTTGGACAGGGACACCGGGGAGCTGTTTTTT.

The rearrangement links TRBV28 to TRBJ1-1; 8 positions match TRBD1. Trimming at V came to 6 bases and at J to 4 bases, leaving 10 bases not matched to a gene. This CDR3 has 15 amino acids. CDR1 is MDHEN and CDR2 is SYDVKM in the germline V gene. The CDR3, as DNA: TGTGCCAGCAGCCCCCTGCAGGGGGCTGGCACTGAAGCTTTCTTT. Amino acids: CASSPLQGAGTEAFF. The full variable domain, with the rest looked up from reference TRBV28 and TRBJ1-1, is DVKVTQSSRYLVKRTGEKVFLECVQDMDHENMFWYRQDPGLGLRLIYFSYDVKMKEKGDIPEGYSVSREKKERFSLILESASTNQTSMYLCASSPLQGAGTEAFFGQGTRLTVV.

This chain links TRBV30 with TRBJ2-1; D call uncertain. Germline lookup yields CDR1 GTSNPN and CDR2 SVGIG (reference sequence). V was shortened by 3 bases and J by 0 bases, with 15 bases between the two germline ends. This CDR3 is built from 16 residues. The CDR3 reads CAWRGVGGGSYNEQFF. The CDR3 coding sequence is TGTGCCTGGAGGGGCGTCGGCGGTGGCTCCTACAATGAGCAGTTCTTC. The full variable domain, rest sourced from reference TRBV30 and TRBJ2-1, is SQTIHQWPATLVQPVGSPLSLECTVEGTSNPNLYWYRQAAGRGLQLLFYSVGIGQISSEVPQNLSASRPQDRQFILSSKKLLLSDSGFYLCAWRGVGGGSYNEQFFGPGTRLTVL.

This clone was seen only once. V usage is TRBV6-4 and J usage is TRBJ2-2; TRBD1 might be the D (5 bases). The V end was cut by 4 bases, the J end by 3 bases, with 12 bases between. This CDR3 is built from 15 residues. Germline CDR1 is MRHNA and CDR2 is SNTAGT. The CDR3 DNA reads as TGTGCCAGCAGTGCTTCAAAAGGGGACACCGGGGAGCTGTTTTTT. This encodes CASSASKGDTGELFF.

The chain has TRBV11-3 and TRBJ2-3, with TRBD2 matching 13 bases. CDR3 size: 16 residues. The V gene end was trimmed by 4 bases and the J gene end by 6 bases; junction bases not matched to a gene: 7. Germline CDR1 is SGHNT and CDR2 is YENEEA. CDR3 DNA sequence: TGTGCCAGCAGCTCTGGACTAGCGGGGGACCGTGATACGCAGTATTTT. Its protein product is CASSSGLAGDRDTQYF.

The rearrangement joins TRBV28 to TRBJ2-7; possible D gene TRBD1, 6 bases. With 6 bases removed from V and 0 bases from J, the gap between germline ends came to 12 bases. Germline V gene sequence: CDR1 MDHEN, CDR2 SYDVKM. The length of the CDR3 is 14 residues. The CDR3 sequence is CASSHRGGSYEQYF. Written as DNA, the CDR3 is TGTGCCAGCAGCCATCGAGGGGGCTCCTACGAGCAGTACTTC. Together with reference TRBV28 and TRBJ2-7, the CDR3 gives the full variable domain: DVKVTQSSRYLVKRTGEKVFLECVQDMDHENMFWYRQDPGLGLRLIYFSYDVKMKEKGDIPEGYSVSREKKERFSLILESASTNQTSMYLCASSHRGGSYEQYFGPGTRLTVT.

This clone counts as medium-sized. The rearrangement links TRBV18 to TRBJ1-1; maybe TRBD1 (5 bases). V lost 8 bases and J 0 bases, leaving 16 bases between the germline ends. This CDR3 is built from 15 residues. CDR1 is KGHSH, CDR2 LQKENI, per germline. In DNA form, the CDR3 reads TGTGCCAGCCAACGGTCCGGGACGGTGAACACTGAAGCTTTCTTT. This translates into CASQRSGTVNTEAFF. Supplemented by reference TRBV18 and TRBJ1-1, the full variable domain reads NAGVMQNPRHLVRRRGQEARLRCSPMKGHSHVYWYRQLPEEGLKFMVYLQKENIIDESGMPKERFSAEFPKEGPSILRIQQVVRGDSAAYFCASQRSGTVNTEAFFGQGTRLTVV.

This clone came up once. V gene TRBV5-4 combines with J gene TRBJ2-1; D ambiguous. The germline V gene has CDR1 SGHNT and CDR2 YYREEE (reference sequence). With 3 bases removed from V and 5 bases from J, the gap between germline ends came to 12 bases. The CDR3 loop spans 14 amino acids. CDR3 nucleotide sequence: TGTGCCAGCAGCTCGGCGCCTGGGGACAATGAGCAGTTCTTC. Translated, it gives CASSSAPGDNEQFF. The full variable domain, rest sourced from reference TRBV5-4 and TRBJ2-1, is ETGVTQSPTHLIKTRGQQVTLRCSSQSGHNTVSWYQQALGQGPQFIFQYYREEENGRGNFPPRFSGLQFPNYSSELNVNALELDDSALYLCASSSAPGDNEQFFGPGTRLTVL.

The chain uses TRBV5-6 and TRBJ1-5; TRBD1 might be the D (5 bases). Germline values: CDR1 SGHDT, CDR2 YYEEEE. The V end was cut by 5 bases, the J end by 0 bases, with 12 bases between. The length of the CDR3 is 15 residues. The CDR3 sequence: CASSPGTYSNQPQHF. The CDR3 DNA follows: TGTGCCAGCAGTCCTGGGACGTATAGCAATCAGCCCCAGCATTTT.

The chain recombines TRBV4-1 with TRBJ2-7; weak D call: TRBD1 (6 bases). With 0 bases removed from V and 2 bases from J, the gap between germline ends came to 14 bases. Germline V lookup: CDR1 MGHRA, CDR2 YSYEKL. This CDR3 has 16 residues. This chain's CDR3 is CASSQDLGTRAYEQYF. The CDR3 DNA follows: TGCGCCAGCAGCCAAGACTTAGGGACAAGGGCCTACGAGCAGTACTTC.

CDR3 in amino acids: CASSVAAGGITDTQYF. The CDR3 region has the DNA TGTGCCAGCAGCGTCGCAGCGGGGGGCATCACAGATACGCAGTATTTT. The chain links TRBV2 to TRBJ2-3, with 9 nucleotides matching TRBD2. V gave up 6 bases and J gave up 2 bases; unmatched junction bases: 9. Germline V gene lookup returns CDR1 SNHLY and CDR2 FYNNEI. The length of the CDR3 is 16 residues.

This chain links TRBV28 with TRBJ1-5; a possible D gene is TRBD1 (5 bases). Germline lookup yields CDR1 MDHEN and CDR2 SYDVKM. This CDR3 has 15 amino acids. Trimming took off 7 bases at V and 7 bases at J, with 20 bases between the two ends. The CDR3 loop is CASTPSLGVQQPQHF. In DNA form, the CDR3 reads TGTGCCAGCACCCCGAGCTTGGGGGTTCAACAGCCCCAGCATTTT.

This chain joins TRBV6-1 and TRBJ2-5; 10 bases agree with TRBD2. Per the germline V gene, CDR1 is MNHNS and CDR2 is SASEGT. The CDR3 totals 19 residues. V shed 1 base and J 0 bases; nucleotides not matched to a gene: 11. The CDR3 protein is CASSEVSALAGVDQETQYF. The CDR3 DNA sequence: TGTGCCAGCAGTGAAGTGTCTGCCCTAGCGGGGGTCGACCAAGAGACCCAGTACTTC.

This clone was seen more than once but under ten times. The V call is TRBV4-1, the J call TRBJ2-7; D might be TRBD1 (5 bases). The CDR3 spans 14 residues. Trimming left V 0 bases short and J 7 bases short, with 13 bases between. The V gene's germline CDR1 is MGHRA and CDR2 YSYEKL. Here the CDR3 DNA reads TGCGCCAGCAGCCAAGATCTGGGGCCAGGGGAGCAGTACTTC. Translated, it gives CASSQDLGPGEQYF.

The rearrangement joins TRBV11-1 to TRBJ2-1; TRBD1 agrees at 7 bases. This CDR3 has 17 amino acids. V lost 5 bases, J lost 1 base, and 11 bases stayed unmatched. The germline gives CDR1 SGHAT, CDR2 FQDESV (reference sequence). CDR3 in amino acids: CASSPGSGDRSYNEQFF. The CDR3 region has the DNA TGTGCCAGCAGCCCGGGATCTGGGGACAGATCCTACAATGAGCAGTTCTTC.

The chain uses TRBV25-1 and TRBJ2-7; D is ambiguous. Trimming took 7 bases from V and 5 from J, leaving 21 bases between them. The CDR3 is 15 residues long. Germline CDR1 MGHDK, CDR2 SYGVNS. This CDR3 reads CASTPDLLGFDEQYF. The CDR3 DNA sequence: TGTGCCAGCACCCCCGATTTGCTGGGGTTTGACGAGCAGTACTTC.

The rearrangement uses TRBV2 and TRBJ2-1; 8 nucleotides agree with TRBD2. CDR1 and CDR2 (germline): SNHLY, FYNNEI. This CDR3 has 17 residues. With 6 bases clipped from V and 6 bases from J, the junction kept 16 bases outside the gene matches. The CDR3 region is CASSEPSGGVGGNEQFF. CDR3 DNA: TGTGCCAGCAGCGAGCCCTCCGGGGGGGTGGGAGGCAATGAGCAGTTCTTC. The full variable domain, in which reference TRBV2 and TRBJ2-1 provide the parts outside the CDR3, is EPEVTQTPSHQVTQMGQEVILRCVPISNHLYFYWYRQILGQKVEFLVSFYNNEISEKSEIFDDQFSVERPDGSNFTLKIRSTKLEDSAMYFCASSEPSGGVGGNEQFFGPGTRLTVL.

The rearrangement links TRBV5-6 to TRBJ2-1, with D tentatively TRBD2 (6 bases). Germline CDR1 is SGHDT and CDR2 is YYEEEE. The ends were cut back, 6 bases at V and 6 bases at J, with 13 bases in the middle. The CDR3 covers 13 residues. The CDR3 DNA sequence: TGTGCCAGCACCATGTCGGGGGTCAATGAGCAGTTCTTC. Its translation: CASTMSGVNEQFF. The entire variable domain, with the rest obtained from reference TRBV5-6 and TRBJ2-1, is as follows: DAGVTQSPTHLIKTRGQQVTLRCSPKSGHDTVSWYQQALGQGPQFIFQYYEEEERQRGNFPDRFSGHQFPNYSSELNVNALLLGDSALYLCASTMSGVNEQFFGPGTRLTVL.

There are a few counts of this clone. V usage is TRBV19 and J usage is TRBJ1-1, with D uncertain. CDR1 and CDR2 from the germline V gene are LNHDA and SQIVND (reference sequence). The V end lost 3 bases, the J end lost 4 bases, and 3 bases lay between the germline ends. The CDR3 consists of 11 residues. The CDR3 coding sequence is TGTGCCAGTAGTATGGGCACTGAAGCTTTCTTT. This sequence encodes CASSMGTEAFF.